These 16 T cell receptor beta chains came from one sample sequenced in a study of blood T cell repertoires in COVID-19. Libraries were prepared by immunoSEQ multiplex PCR; TCRdb keeps only in-frame clonotypes and omits some of them. The repertoire holds over 350,000 clones, with 80% to 90% as singletons. Sequencing was carried out using peripheral blood. The receptors originated from a woman aged 30 to 39 with acute or convalescent COVID-19.

The chain uses TRBV2 and TRBJ2-1; 8 bases are shared with TRBD2. With 6 bases clipped from V and 0 bases from J, the junction kept 4 bases outside the gene matches. This CDR3 contains 15 residues. Germline V gene lookup returns CDR1 SNHLY and CDR2 FYNNEI. The CDR3 spells CASRDSGGSYNEQFF. CDR3 bases: TGTGCCAGCAGGGACAGCGGGGGCTCCTACAATGAGCAGTTCTTC.

This CDR3 is CASSQGGTGGTNYGYTF. DNA of the CDR3: TGTGCCAGCAGCCAAGGCGGGACAGGGGGCACTAACTATGGCTACACCTTC. The V call is TRBV3-1 (or the pseudogene TRBV3-2), the J call TRBJ1-2, with TRBD1 matching 12 bases. Trimming cost V 1 base and J 0 bases; bases outside gene matches: 3. CDR1 and CDR2 (germline): LGHDT, YNNKEL (reference sequence). The CDR3 spans 17 residues.

The chain combines TRBV30 with TRBJ2-7, with 9 bases aligning to TRBD1. The germline V gene has CDR1 GTSNPN and CDR2 SVGIG (reference sequence). The CDR3 length is 15 residues. The V gene end was trimmed by 2 bases and the J gene end by 2 bases; junction bases not matched to a gene: 7. CDR3 nucleotide sequence: TGTGCCTGGAGTCCCGGCGACAGGGGGACCTACGAGCAGTACTTC. It codes for CAWSPGDRGTYEQYF.

The chain combines TRBV14 with TRBJ2-7; maybe TRBD1 (6 bases). This CDR3 has 16 amino acids. In germline, CDR1 is SGHDN, CDR2 FVKESK. With 9 bases removed from V and 1 base from J, the gap between germline ends came to 22 bases. CDR3 amino acids: CARSKVGAVSSYEQYF. The CDR3 coding sequence is TGTGCCAGGAGCAAGGTGGGGGCGGTTTCGTCCTACGAGCAGTACTTC.

This chain joins TRBV25-1 and TRBJ1-2; D is perhaps TRBD1 (5 bases). This CDR3 comprises 13 residues. Looked up from germline, CDR1 is MGHDK and CDR2 is SYGVNS. V was shortened by 6 bases and J by 2 bases, with 10 bases between the two germline ends. Here the CDR3 DNA reads TGTGCCAGCAGGAAAGGGGAAAACTATGGCTACACCTTC. Protein: CASRKGENYGYTF.

The gene calls are TRBV10-3 and TRBJ1-6, with D possibly matching TRBD1 (5 bases). Trimming took 4 bases from V and 10 from J, leaving 14 bases between them. In germline, CDR1 is ENHRY, CDR2 SYGVKD. The CDR3 has 14 residues. The CDR3 DNA reads TGTGCCATCAGTGGCAGGGACTACAGGTCACCCCTCCACTTT. This codes for CAISGRDYRSPLHF.

This sequence joins TRBV4-2 and TRBJ1-4; D perhaps matches TRBD1 (5 bases). In germline, CDR1 is LGHNA, CDR2 YNFKEQ. CDR3 length equals 16 residues. The V gene lost 1 base and the J gene lost 4 bases, with 13 bases spanning the gap. CDR3 sequence: CASSQATGVVNEKLFF. The CDR3 DNA sequence: TGTGCCAGCAGCCAAGCCACGGGGGTGGTTAATGAAAAACTGTTTTTT.

A single count supports this clone. This chain uses TRBV3-1 (or the pseudogene TRBV3-2) with TRBJ2-7, with 9 bases matching TRBD1. The CDR3 runs to 15 residues. The ends lost 4 bases at V and 5 bases at J; junction bases unmatched: 9. Germline CDR1 is LGHDT and CDR2 is YNNKEL (reference sequence). The CDR3 sequence is CASSLAGTGFNEQYF. CDR3 DNA: TGTGCCAGCAGCCTTGCCGGGACAGGGTTCAACGAGCAGTACTTC.

The rearrangement joins TRBV5-1 to TRBJ2-3; D might be TRBD2 (6 bases). The V and J ends lost 0 bases and 0 bases respectively, with 11 bases between them. Germline lookup yields CDR1 SGHRS and CDR2 YFSETQ. The CDR3 extends over 16 amino acids. In DNA, the CDR3 is TGCGCCAGCAGCTTGGGGGTTAGCGGCAGCACAGATACGCAGTATTTT. Its protein is CASSLGVSGSTDTQYF. The full variable domain, in which reference TRBV5-1 and TRBJ2-3 provide the parts outside the CDR3, is KAGVTQTPRYLIKTRGQQVTLSCSPISGHRSVSWYQQTPGQGLQFLFEYFSETQRNKGNFPGRFSGRQFSNSRSEMNVSTLELGDSALYLCASSLGVSGSTDTQYFGPGTRLTVL.

V and J are TRBV19 and TRBJ1-1, with unresolved D. This CDR3 contains 15 residues. V was trimmed by 3 bases and J by 3 bases, leaving 14 bases between them. Germline CDR1 is LNHDA and CDR2 is SQIVND (reference sequence). As DNA, the CDR3 is TGTGCCAGTAGTATTGTAGGGAGGGTCGACACTGAAGCTTTCTTT. This codes for CASSIVGRVDTEAFF.

This clone was seen a handful of times. This chain joins TRBV30 and TRBJ2-7, with TRBD1 identical over 7 bases. Trimming cost V 2 bases and J 2 bases; bases outside gene matches: 15. The CDR3 is 17 amino acids. CDR1 GTSNPN and CDR2 SVGIG come from the germline V gene (reference sequence). CDR3 in amino acids: CAWSSGVSGQSTYEQYF. For the CDR3, the DNA is TGTGCCTGGAGTTCTGGGGTCTCGGGACAGTCGACCTACGAGCAGTACTTC. Combining the CDR3 with reference TRBV30 and TRBJ2-7 gives the whole variable domain SQTIHQWPATLVQPVGSPLSLECTVEGTSNPNLYWYRQAAGRGLQLLFYSVGIGQISSEVPQNLSASRPQDRQFILSSKKLLLSDSGFYLCAWSSGVSGQSTYEQYFGPGTRLTVT.

This rearrangement joins TRBV6-5 to TRBJ1-5, with 7 bases fitting TRBD1. CDR3 size: 14 residues. With 5 bases clipped from V and 3 bases from J, the junction kept 4 bases outside the gene matches. The germline gives CDR1 MNHEY, CDR2 SVGAGI. CDR3 nucleotide sequence: TGTGCCAGCAGTCAGGGACAGCTCAATCAGCCCCAGCATTTT. Translated: CASSQGQLNQPQHF.

The chain combines TRBV9 with TRBJ2-3; D unclear. The CDR3 contains 12 residues. The ends were cut back, 0 bases at V and 4 bases at J, with 3 bases in the middle. Per the germline V gene, CDR1 is SGDLS and CDR2 is YYNGEE. The CDR3: CASSVEPDTQYF. CDR3 sequence (DNA): TGTGCCAGCAGCGTAGAGCCAGATACGCAGTATTTT.

This chain connects TRBV7-9 to TRBJ1-3; 7 positions match TRBD1. V lost 8 bases and J lost 0; bases outside the gene matches: 4. Germline loops: CDR1 SEHNR, CDR2 FQNEAQ (reference sequence). The CDR3 has 14 residues. This CDR3 is CASGGTASGNTIYF. Written as DNA, the CDR3 is TGTGCCAGCGGAGGGACAGCCTCTGGAAACACCATATATTTT.

The chain has TRBV4-1 and TRBJ1-6, with D maybe TRBD1 (5 bases). CDR1 is MGHRA and CDR2 is YSYEKL in the germline V gene. The V end was cut by 6 bases, the J end by 8 bases, with 11 bases between. The CDR3 spans 13 residues. The CDR3 DNA reads as TGCGCCAGCAGAATGGGGGGTGATTCACCCCTCCACTTT. Translated, it gives CASRMGGDSPLHF.

The gene calls are TRBV4-2 and TRBJ2-5; the D gene is possibly TRBD1 (5 bases). The CDR3 consists of 14 residues. Trimming removed 0 bases from V and 2 bases from J, with 7 bases in between. Germline assignment: CDR1 LGHNA and CDR2 YNFKEQ. CDR3: CASSQENRQETQYF. CDR3 DNA sequence: TGTGCCAGCAGCCAAGAAAACAGGCAAGAGACCCAGTACTTC.